The sample holds many counts of the clone carrying this TCR beta chain. Its target is not known. This entry comes from a study of T cells in Graves' hyperthyroidism and ophthalmopathy. Between the trimmed V and J ends, which lost 3 bases and 4 bases, there was a span of 15 bases. From germline, CDR1 is LGHNA and CDR2 YNFKEQ. This CDR3 is built from 15 residues. TCR beta CDR3 regions were amplified from RNA transcripts. Using the HTBI primer set, a first-round RT-PCR was run on the TCR CDR3. MiXCR was run by TCRdb on the multiplex PCR reads, yielding one entry per CDR3 protein. The sample lists around 280,000 distinct CDR3 sequences, approximately 12% occurring once. Findings and limits, study-wide: Among clonotypes expanded in thyroid above 0.001, most were also found in blood.

The sequencing sample was made of blood. The chain employs TRBV4-2 and TRBJ1-1; D is unresolved. The sequence was obtained from a woman aged 25 to 45 with Graves' hyperthyroidism that later progressed to Graves' ophthalmopathy. The CDR3 protein is CASSQDGIPTTEAFF. The DNA for the CDR3 is TGTGCCAGCAGCCAGGACGGGATCCCGACCACTGAAGCTTTCTTT.